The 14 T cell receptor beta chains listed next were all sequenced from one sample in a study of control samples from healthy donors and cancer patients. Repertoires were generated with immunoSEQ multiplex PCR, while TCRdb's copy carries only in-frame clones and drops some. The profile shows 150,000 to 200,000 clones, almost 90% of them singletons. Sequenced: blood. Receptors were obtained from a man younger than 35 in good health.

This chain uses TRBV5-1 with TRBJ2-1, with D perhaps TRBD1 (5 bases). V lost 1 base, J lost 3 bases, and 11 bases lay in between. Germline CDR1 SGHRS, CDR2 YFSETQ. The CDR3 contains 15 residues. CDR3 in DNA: TGCGCCAGCAGCTTGACAGGCTTCGACTACAATGAGCAGTTCTTC. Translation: CASSLTGFDYNEQFF.

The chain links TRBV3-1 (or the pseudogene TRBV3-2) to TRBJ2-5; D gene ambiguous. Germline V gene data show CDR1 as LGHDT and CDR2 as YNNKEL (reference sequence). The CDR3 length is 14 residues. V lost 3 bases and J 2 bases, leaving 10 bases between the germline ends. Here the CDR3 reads CASSQVAAQETQYF. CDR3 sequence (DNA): TGTGCCAGCAGCCAGGTGGCAGCTCAAGAGACCCAGTACTTC.

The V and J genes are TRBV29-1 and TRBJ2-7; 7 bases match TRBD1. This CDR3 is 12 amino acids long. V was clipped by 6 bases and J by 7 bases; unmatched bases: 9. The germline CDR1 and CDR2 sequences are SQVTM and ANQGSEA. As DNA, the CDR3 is TGCAGCGTCGAAAGGGGGCAGGGGGAGCAGTACTTC. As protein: CSVERGQGEQYF.

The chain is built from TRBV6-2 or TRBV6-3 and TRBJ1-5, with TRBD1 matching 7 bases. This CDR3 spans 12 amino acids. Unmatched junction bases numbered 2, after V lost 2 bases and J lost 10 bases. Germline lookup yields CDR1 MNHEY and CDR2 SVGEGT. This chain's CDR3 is CASSYQGGPQHF. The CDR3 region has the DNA TGTGCCAGCAGTTACCAGGGGGGCCCCCAGCATTTT.

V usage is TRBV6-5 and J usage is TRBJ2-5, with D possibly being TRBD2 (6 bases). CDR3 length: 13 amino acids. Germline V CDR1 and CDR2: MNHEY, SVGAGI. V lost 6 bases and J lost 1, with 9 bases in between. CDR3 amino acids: CASRSSAQETQYF. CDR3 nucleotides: TGTGCCAGCAGATCTAGCGCCCAAGAGACCCAGTACTTC.

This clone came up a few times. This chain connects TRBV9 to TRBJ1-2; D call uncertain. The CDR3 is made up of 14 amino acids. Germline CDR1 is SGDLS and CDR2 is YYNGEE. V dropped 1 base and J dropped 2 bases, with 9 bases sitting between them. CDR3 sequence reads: CASSVSPENYGYTF. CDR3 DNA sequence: TGTGCCAGCAGCGTATCGCCAGAAAACTATGGCTACACCTTC.

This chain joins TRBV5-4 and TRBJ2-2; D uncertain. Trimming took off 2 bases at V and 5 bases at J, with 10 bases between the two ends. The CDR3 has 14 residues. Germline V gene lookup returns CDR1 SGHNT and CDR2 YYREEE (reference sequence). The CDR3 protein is CASSFNLWTGELFF. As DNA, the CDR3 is TGTGCCAGCAGCTTTAACTTGTGGACCGGGGAGCTGTTTTTT.

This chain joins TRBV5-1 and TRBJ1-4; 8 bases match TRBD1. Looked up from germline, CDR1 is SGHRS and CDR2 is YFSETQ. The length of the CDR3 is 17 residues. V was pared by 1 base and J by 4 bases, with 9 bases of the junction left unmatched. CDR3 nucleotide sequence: TGCGCCAGCAGCTTGCGTTCGACAGGGGAGAATAATGAAAAACTGTTTTTT. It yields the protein CASSLRSTGENNEKLFF. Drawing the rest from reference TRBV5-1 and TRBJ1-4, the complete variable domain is KAGVTQTPRYLIKTRGQQVTLSCSPISGHRSVSWYQQTPGQGLQFLFEYFSETQRNKGNFPGRFSGRQFSNSRSEMNVSTLELGDSALYLCASSLRSTGENNEKLFFGSGTQLSVL.

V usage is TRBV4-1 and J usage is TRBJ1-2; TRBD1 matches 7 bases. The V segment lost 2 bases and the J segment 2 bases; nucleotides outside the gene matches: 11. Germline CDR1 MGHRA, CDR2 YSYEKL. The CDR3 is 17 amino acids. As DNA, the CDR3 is TGCGCCAGCAGCCAATCAGGTCGCAGGGGGAGAAACTATGGCTACACCTTC. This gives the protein CASSQSGRRGRNYGYTF.

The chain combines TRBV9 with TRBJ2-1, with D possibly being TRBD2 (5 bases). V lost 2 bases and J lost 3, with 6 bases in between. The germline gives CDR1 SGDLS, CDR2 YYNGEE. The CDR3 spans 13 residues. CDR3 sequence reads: CASSVRDYNEQFF. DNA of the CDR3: TGTGCCAGCAGCGTCCGGGACTACAATGAGCAGTTCTTC.

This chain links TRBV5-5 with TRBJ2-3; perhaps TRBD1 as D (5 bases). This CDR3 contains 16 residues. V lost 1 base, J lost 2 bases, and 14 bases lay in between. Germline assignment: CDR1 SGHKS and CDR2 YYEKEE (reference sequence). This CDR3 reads CASSLSRAGFTDTQYF. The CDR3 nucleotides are TGTGCCAGCAGCTTGTCCAGGGCAGGGTTCACAGATACGCAGTATTTT.

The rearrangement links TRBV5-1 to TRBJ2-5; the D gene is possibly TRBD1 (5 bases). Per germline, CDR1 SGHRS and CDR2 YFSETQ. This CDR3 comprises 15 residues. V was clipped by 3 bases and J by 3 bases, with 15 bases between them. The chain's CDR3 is CASSSGPGLKETQYF. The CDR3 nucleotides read TGCGCCAGCAGCTCGGGCCCAGGGTTGAAAGAGACCCAGTACTTC.

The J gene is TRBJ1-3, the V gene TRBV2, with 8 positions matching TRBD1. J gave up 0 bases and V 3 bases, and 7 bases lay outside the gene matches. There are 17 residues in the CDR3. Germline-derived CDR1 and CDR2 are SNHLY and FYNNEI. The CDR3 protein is CASSDSYGTGSGNTIYF. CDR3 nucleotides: TGTGCCAGCAGTGACTCATACGGGACAGGCTCTGGAAACACCATATATTTT. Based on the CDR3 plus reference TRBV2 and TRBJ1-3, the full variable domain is EPEVTQTPSHQVTQMGQEVILRCVPISNHLYFYWYRQILGQKVEFLVSFYNNEISEKSEIFDDQFSVERPDGSNFTLKIRSTKLEDSAMYFCASSDSYGTGSGNTIYFGEGSWLTVV.

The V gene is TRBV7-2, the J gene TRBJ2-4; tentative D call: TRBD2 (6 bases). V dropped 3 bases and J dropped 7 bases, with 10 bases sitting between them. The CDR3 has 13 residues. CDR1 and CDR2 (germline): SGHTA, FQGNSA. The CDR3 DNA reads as TGTGCCAGCAGCTTGGCGGCGGGGAACATTCAGTACTTC. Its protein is CASSLAAGNIQYF. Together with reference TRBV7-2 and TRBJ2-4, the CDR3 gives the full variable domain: GAGVSQSPSNKVTEKGKDVELRCDPISGHTALYWYRQSLGQGLEFLIYFQGNSAPDKSGLPSDRFSAERTGGSVSTLTIQRTQQEDSAVYLCASSLAAGNIQYFGAGTRLSVL.